A single sample gave rise to the 14 T cell receptor beta chains below, sequenced in a study of blood T cell repertoires in COVID-19. Assay used: immunoSEQ multiplex PCR; TCRdb lists only in-frame clones, some missing. The sample gives around 280,000 clones, nearly 90% of which show up once; around 1.7% is in the top ten. The sequencing sample was made of PBMCs or T cells enriched from blood (not recorded which). The receptors were gathered from a young woman with acute COVID-19.

The chain links TRBV12-5 to TRBJ2-7, with a possible D match to TRBD2 (5 bases). Deletions cut 7 bases from V and 6 bases from J, with 19 bases between. CDR1 is LGHNT, CDR2 FRNRAP, per germline. The CDR3 has 14 amino acids. CDR3 loop: CASAPVRPGVEQYF. The CDR3, as DNA: TGTGCTAGTGCCCCGGTCAGGCCCGGGGTCGAGCAGTACTTC.

The chain links TRBV7-9 to TRBJ2-3; maybe TRBD1 (5 bases). The CDR3 has 15 amino acids. Per the germline V gene, CDR1 is SEHNR and CDR2 is FQNEAQ (reference sequence). Trimming left V 5 bases short and J 3 bases short, with 15 bases between. The CDR3 spells CASSPQTEITDTQYF. DNA for the CDR3: TGTGCCAGCAGCCCTCAGACAGAAATAACAGATACGCAGTATTTT.

The chain links TRBV29-1 to TRBJ1-1, with 8 nucleotides matching TRBD1. CDR1 and CDR2 from the germline V gene are SQVTM and ANQGSEA. The CDR3 is 16 amino acids. V trimming: 1 base; J trimming: 7 bases; junction bases outside the gene matches: 14. The CDR3 region is CSVEGGVRDRSSEAFF. The CDR3 nucleotides are TGCAGCGTTGAAGGAGGGGTTCGGGACAGGTCGAGTGAAGCTTTCTTT.

This clone was counted between two and nine times. The genes are TRBV28 and TRBJ2-7; the match to TRBD2 covers 13 bases. The CDR3 loop spans 15 amino acids. J lost 2 bases, V lost 6 bases, and 4 bases had no gene match. Germline V gene lookup returns CDR1 MDHEN and CDR2 SYDVKM. The CDR3, as DNA: TGTGCCAGCAGAACCGGGACTAGCGGGGCCTACGAGCAGTACTTC. It translates to CASRTGTSGAYEQYF. Full variable domain (remainder filled in from reference TRBV28 and TRBJ2-7): DVKVTQSSRYLVKRTGEKVFLECVQDMDHENMFWYRQDPGLGLRLIYFSYDVKMKEKGDIPEGYSVSREKKERFSLILESASTNQTSMYLCASRTGTSGAYEQYFGPGTRLTVT.

The genes are TRBV5-4 and TRBJ2-1; D gene ambiguous. The CDR3 length is 11 residues. Germline CDR1 reads SGHNT; CDR2 reads YYREEE (reference sequence). V shed 4 bases and J shed 8 bases, with 7 bases lying between them. The CDR3 is CASSHLDEQFF. The CDR3 DNA reads as TGTGCCAGCAGCCACCTAGATGAGCAGTTCTTC. The full variable domain, with the rest looked up from reference TRBV5-4 and TRBJ2-1, is ETGVTQSPTHLIKTRGQQVTLRCSSQSGHNTVSWYQQALGQGPQFIFQYYREEENGRGNFPPRFSGLQFPNYSSELNVNALELDDSALYLCASSHLDEQFFGPGTRLTVL.

The chain uses TRBV18 and TRBJ1-1; D gene ambiguous. Trimming left V 3 bases short and J 1 base short, with 18 bases between. Germline CDR1 and CDR2: KGHSH and LQKENI. The CDR3 is 17 residues long. The CDR3 DNA follows: TGTGCCAGCTCACCCTCCGGAGGGCAGTACCCGAACACTGAAGCTTTCTTT. It translates to CASSPSGGQYPNTEAFF.

The CDR3 bases are TGCGCCAGCAGACAGACCGGGACAACCAGAGAGCAGTTCTTC. Protein sequence: CASRQTGTTREQFF. The J gene is TRBJ2-1, the V gene TRBV4-1; the D gene is possibly TRBD1 (6 bases). With 6 bases removed from V and 10 bases from J, the gap between germline ends came to 19 bases. Germline CDR1 reads MGHRA; CDR2 reads YSYEKL. The CDR3 is 14 residues long.

This chain joins TRBV27 and TRBJ2-1; D unclear. V was cut by 5 bases and J by 4 bases, with 3 bases left in between. Germline V gives CDR1 MNHEY, CDR2 SMNVEV (reference sequence). CDR3 length: 11 amino acids. CDR3 protein: CASSLYNEQFF. For the CDR3, the DNA is TGTGCCAGCAGTCTATACAATGAGCAGTTCTTC.

The V gene is TRBV7-2, the J gene TRBJ2-7, with 8 bases lining up with TRBD2. The CDR3 has 16 amino acids. Per germline, CDR1 SGHTA and CDR2 FQGNSA. J was trimmed by 1 base and V by 4 bases; bases with no gene match: 9. Here the CDR3 reads CASSSQPGLDSYEQYF. CDR3 DNA: TGTGCCAGCAGCTCCCAACCGGGACTAGATTCCTACGAGCAGTACTTC.

In regard to this clone: A read error may account for a junction end that differs from germline. The chain combines TRBV7-7 with TRBJ2-1; 15 bases map to TRBD2. CDR1 and CDR2 from the germline V gene are SSHAT and FNYEAQ (reference sequence). The CDR3 contains 16 residues. DNA for the CDR3: TGTGCTAGCAGCCACGGGACTAGCGGGAGGAACAATGAGCAGTTCTTC. Translated: CASSHGTSGRNNEQFF.

This clone was found once. The rearrangement uses TRBV7-2 and TRBJ1-6, with TRBD1 matching 8 bases. Trimming at V came to 1 base and at J to 7 bases, leaving 3 bases not matched to a gene. Germline assignment: CDR1 SGHTA and CDR2 FQGNSA. This CDR3 is built from 15 residues. CDR3 amino acids: CASSLGTGRNSPLHF. In nucleotides, the CDR3 is TGTGCCAGCAGCTTAGGGACAGGGCGGAATTCACCCCTCCACTTT.

This rearrangement joins TRBV28 to TRBJ2-3; 12 bases agree with TRBD2. CDR1 is MDHEN, CDR2 SYDVKM, per germline. V shed 1 base, J shed 6 bases, and the junction held 8 bases outside the gene matches. The CDR3 is made up of 17 amino acids. CDR3 loop: CASSLSLTSGSSDTQYF. The CDR3 nucleotides are TGTGCCAGCAGTTTATCTCTGACTAGCGGGAGTTCTGATACGCAGTATTTT. Full variable domain (rest looked up from reference TRBV28 and TRBJ2-3): DVKVTQSSRYLVKRTGEKVFLECVQDMDHENMFWYRQDPGLGLRLIYFSYDVKMKEKGDIPEGYSVSREKKERFSLILESASTNQTSMYLCASSLSLTSGSSDTQYFGPGTRLTVL.

The chain joins TRBV18 to TRBJ2-2; perhaps TRBD1 as D (6 bases). V lost 4 bases and J 6 bases, leaving 12 bases between the germline ends. The germline V gene encodes CDR1 KGHSH and CDR2 LQKENI. The CDR3 is 14 residues long. In DNA, the CDR3 is TGTGCCAGCTCACAAACAGGGTCGGCCGGGGAGCTGTTTTTT. It codes for CASSQTGSAGELFF.

The V call is TRBV20-1, the J call TRBJ1-1; D remains ambiguous. Germline lookup yields CDR1 DFQATT and CDR2 SNEGSKA (reference sequence). The CDR3 spans 11 residues. Here the CDR3 reads CSTEPNTEAFF. CDR3 bases: TGCAGCACAGAGCCGAACACTGAAGCTTTCTTT.